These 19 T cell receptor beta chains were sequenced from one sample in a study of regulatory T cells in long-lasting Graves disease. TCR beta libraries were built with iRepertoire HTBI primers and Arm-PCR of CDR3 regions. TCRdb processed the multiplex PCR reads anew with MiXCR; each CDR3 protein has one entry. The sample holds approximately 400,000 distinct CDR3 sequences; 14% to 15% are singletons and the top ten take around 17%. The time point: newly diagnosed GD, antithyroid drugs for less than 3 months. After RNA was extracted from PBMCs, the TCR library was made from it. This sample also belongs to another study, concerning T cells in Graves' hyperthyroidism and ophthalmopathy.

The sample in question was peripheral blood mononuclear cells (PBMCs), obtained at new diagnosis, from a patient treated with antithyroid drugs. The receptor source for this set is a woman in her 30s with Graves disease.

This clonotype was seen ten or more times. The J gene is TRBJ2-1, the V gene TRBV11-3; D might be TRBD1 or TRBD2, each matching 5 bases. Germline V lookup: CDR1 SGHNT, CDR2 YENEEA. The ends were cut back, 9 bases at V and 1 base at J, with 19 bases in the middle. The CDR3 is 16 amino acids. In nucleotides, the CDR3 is TGTGCCAGTTCTAGGGACCTGGGACCTTCCTACAATGAGCAGTTCTTC. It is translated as CASSRDLGPSYNEQFF.

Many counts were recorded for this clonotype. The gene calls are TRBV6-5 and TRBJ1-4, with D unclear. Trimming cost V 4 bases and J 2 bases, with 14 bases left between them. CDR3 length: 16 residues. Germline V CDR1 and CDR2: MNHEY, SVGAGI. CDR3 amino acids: CASSSNSVTTNEKLFF. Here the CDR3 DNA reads TGTGCCAGCAGTTCAAACTCCGTGACGACTAATGAAAAACTGTTTTTT.

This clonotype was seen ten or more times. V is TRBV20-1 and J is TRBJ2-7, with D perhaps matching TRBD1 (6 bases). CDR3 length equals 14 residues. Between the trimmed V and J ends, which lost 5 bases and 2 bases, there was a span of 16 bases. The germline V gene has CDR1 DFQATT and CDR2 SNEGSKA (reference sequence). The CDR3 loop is CSAPPRRDTYEQYF. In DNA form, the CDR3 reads TGCAGTGCTCCTCCCCGCAGGGACACCTACGAGCAGTACTTC.

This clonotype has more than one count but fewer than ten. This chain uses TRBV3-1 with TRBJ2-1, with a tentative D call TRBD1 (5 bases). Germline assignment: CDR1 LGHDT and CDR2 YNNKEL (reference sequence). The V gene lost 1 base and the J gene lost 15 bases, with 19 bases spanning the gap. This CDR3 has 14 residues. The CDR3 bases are TGTGCCAGCAGCCAAGGGGCAGGTGGGGCCGTATTGTTCTTC. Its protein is CASSQGAGGAVLFF.

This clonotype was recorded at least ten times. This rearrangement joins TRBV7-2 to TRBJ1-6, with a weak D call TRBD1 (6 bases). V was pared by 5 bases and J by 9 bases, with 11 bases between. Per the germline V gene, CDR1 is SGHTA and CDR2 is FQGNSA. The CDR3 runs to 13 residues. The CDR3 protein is CASSGTWGSPLHF. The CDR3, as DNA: TGTGCCAGCAGCGGGACATGGGGTTCACCCCTCCACTTT.

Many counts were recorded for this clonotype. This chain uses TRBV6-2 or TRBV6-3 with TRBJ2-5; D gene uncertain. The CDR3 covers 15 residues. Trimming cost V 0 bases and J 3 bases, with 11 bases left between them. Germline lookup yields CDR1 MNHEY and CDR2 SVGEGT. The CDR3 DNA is TGTGCCAGCAGTTACTCGGGCAGCAAAGAAGAGACCCAGTACTTC. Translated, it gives CASSYSGSKEETQYF.

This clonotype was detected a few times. The CDR3 sequence: CASSLPGQGGTEAFF. The CDR3 coding sequence is TGTGCCAGCAGCTTACCGGGACAGGGCGGCACTGAAGCTTTCTTT. This sequence joins TRBV7-2 and TRBJ1-1, with 9 bases aligning to TRBD1. This CDR3 has 15 amino acids. CDR1 is SGHTA, CDR2 FQGNSA, per germline. V was clipped by 2 bases and J by 4 bases; unmatched bases: 5.

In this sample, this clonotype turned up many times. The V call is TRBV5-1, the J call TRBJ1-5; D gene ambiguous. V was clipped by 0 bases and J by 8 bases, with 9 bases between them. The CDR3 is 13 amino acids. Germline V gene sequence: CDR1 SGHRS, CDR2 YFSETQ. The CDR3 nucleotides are TGCGCCAGCAGCTTGGACAGTTTGGAGCCCCAGCATTTT. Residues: CASSLDSLEPQHF.

The CDR3 here is CATSSQPGTGETQYF. CDR3 in DNA: TGTGCCACCAGCAGCCAACCCGGGACAGGAGAGACCCAGTACTTC. V usage is TRBV15 and J usage is TRBJ2-5; 8 bases agree with TRBD1. V gave up 3 bases and J gave up 4 bases; unmatched junction bases: 7. CDR3 length equals 15 residues. Per germline, CDR1 LNHNV and CDR2 YYDKDF (reference sequence).

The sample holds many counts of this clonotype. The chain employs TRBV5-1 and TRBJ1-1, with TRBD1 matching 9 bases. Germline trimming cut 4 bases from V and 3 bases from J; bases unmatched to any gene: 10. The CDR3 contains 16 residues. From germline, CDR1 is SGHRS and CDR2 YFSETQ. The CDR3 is CASSAYRDRADTEAFF. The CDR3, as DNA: TGCGCCAGCAGCGCGTACCGGGACAGGGCTGACACTGAAGCTTTCTTT.

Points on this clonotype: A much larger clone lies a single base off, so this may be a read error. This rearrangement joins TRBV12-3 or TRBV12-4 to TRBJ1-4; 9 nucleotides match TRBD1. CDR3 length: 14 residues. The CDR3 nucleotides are TGTGTCAGCAGTCAACAGGGGGCCATGGAAAAACTGTTTTTT. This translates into CVSSQQGAMEKLFF.

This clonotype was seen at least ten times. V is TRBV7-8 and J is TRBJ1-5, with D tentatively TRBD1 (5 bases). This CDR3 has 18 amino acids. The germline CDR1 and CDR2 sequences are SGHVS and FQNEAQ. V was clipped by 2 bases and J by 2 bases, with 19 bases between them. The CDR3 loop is CASSLLSGWGFRNQPQHF. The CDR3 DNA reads TGTGCCAGCAGCTTATTATCGGGATGGGGGTTTCGCAATCAGCCCCAGCATTTT. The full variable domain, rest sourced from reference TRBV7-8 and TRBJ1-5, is GAGVSQSPRYKVAKRGQDVALRCDPISGHVSLFWYQQALGQGPEFLTYFQNEAQLDKSGLPSDRFFAERPEGSVSTLKIQRTQQEDSAVYLCASSLLSGWGFRNQPQHFGDGTRLSIL.

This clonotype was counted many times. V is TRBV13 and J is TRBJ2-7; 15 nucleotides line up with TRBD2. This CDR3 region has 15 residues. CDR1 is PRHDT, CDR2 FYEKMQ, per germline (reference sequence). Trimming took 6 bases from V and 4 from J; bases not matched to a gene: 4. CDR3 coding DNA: TGTGCCAGCAGTTCGGGGACTAGCGGGAGGTACGAGCAGTACTTC. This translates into CASSSGTSGRYEQYF.

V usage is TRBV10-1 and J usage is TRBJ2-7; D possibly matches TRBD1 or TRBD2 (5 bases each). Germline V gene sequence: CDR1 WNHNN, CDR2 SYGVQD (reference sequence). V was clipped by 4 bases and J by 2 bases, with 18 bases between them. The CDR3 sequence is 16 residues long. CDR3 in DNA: TGCGCCAGCAGTGGAGAGGGGCCCACGGGAACCTACGAGCAGTACTTC. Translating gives CASSGEGPTGTYEQYF.

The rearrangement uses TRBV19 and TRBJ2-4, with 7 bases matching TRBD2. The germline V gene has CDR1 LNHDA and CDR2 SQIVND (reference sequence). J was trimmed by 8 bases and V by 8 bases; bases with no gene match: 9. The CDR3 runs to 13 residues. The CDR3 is CASRREGRDIQYF. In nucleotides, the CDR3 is TGTGCCAGTCGCAGGGAGGGCCGGGACATTCAGTACTTC.

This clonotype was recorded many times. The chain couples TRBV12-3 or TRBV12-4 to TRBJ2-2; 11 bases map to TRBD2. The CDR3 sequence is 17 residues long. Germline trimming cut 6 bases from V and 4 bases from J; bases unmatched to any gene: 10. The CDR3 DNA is TGTGCCAGCAGCTGGATAGCGGGAGGGCCAGGCACCGGGGAGCTGTTTTTT. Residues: CASSWIAGGPGTGELFF.

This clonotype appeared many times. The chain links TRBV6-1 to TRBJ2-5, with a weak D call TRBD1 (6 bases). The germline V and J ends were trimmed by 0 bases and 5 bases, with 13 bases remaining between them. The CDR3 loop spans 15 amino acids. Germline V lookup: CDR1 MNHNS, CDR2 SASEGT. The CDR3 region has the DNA TGTGCCAGCAGTGAAGCGTCAATGGGGGCTGAGACCCAGTACTTC. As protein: CASSEASMGAETQYF.

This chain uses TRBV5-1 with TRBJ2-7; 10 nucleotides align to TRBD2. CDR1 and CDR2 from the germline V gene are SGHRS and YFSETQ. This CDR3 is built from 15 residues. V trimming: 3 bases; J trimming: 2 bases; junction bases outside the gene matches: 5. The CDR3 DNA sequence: TGCGCCAGCAGCTACCTAGCGGGGGACCCCTACGAGCAGTACTTC. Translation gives CASSYLAGDPYEQYF.

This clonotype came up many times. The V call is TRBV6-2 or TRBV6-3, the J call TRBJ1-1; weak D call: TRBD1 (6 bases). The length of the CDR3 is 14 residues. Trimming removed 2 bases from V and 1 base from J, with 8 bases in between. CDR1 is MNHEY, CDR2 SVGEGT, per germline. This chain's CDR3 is CASSYTDRNTEAFF. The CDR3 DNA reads TGTGCCAGCAGTTACACGGACAGGAACACTGAAGCTTTCTTT.